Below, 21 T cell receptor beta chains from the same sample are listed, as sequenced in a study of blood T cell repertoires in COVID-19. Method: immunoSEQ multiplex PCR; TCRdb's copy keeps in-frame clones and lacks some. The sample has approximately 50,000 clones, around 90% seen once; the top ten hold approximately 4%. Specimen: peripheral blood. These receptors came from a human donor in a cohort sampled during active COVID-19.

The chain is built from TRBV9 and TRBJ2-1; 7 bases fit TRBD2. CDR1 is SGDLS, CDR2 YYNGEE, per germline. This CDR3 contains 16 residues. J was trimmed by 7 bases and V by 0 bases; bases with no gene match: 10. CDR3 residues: CASSVVGSGEGNEQFF. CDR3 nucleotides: TGTGCCAGCAGCGTAGTTGGGAGCGGGGAAGGGAATGAGCAGTTCTTC.

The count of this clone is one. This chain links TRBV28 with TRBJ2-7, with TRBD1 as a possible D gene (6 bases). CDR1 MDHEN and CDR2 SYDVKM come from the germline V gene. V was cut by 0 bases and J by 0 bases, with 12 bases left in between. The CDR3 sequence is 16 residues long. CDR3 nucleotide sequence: TGTGCCAGCAGTTTATGGGGGGCGGGCCACTCCTACGAGCAGTACTTC. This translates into CASSLWGAGHSYEQYF.

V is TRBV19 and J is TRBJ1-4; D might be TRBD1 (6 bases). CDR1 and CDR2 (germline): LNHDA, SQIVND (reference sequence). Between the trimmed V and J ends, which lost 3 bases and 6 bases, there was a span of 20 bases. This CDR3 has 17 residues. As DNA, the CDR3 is TGTGCCAGTAGTATGGGGGCCGTACGTATGCGGGATGAAAAACTGTTTTTT. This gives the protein CASSMGAVRMRDEKLFF.

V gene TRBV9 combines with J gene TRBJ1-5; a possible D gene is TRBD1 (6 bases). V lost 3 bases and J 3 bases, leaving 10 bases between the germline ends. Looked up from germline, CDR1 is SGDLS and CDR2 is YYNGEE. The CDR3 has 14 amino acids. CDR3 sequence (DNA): TGTGCCAGCAGCGCCACAGGGTCCAATCAGCCCCAGCATTTT. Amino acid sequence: CASSATGSNQPQHF. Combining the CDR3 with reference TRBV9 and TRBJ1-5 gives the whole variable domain DSGVTQTPKHLITATGQRVTLRCSPRSGDLSVYWYQQSLDQGLQFLIQYYNGEERAKGNILERFSAQQFPDLHSELNLSSLELGDSALYFCASSATGSNQPQHFGDGTRLSIL.

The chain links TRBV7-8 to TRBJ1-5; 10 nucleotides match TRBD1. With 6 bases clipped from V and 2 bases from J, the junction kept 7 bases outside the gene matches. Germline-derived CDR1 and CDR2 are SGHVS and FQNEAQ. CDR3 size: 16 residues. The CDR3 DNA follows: TGTGCCAGCAGTCATCCTGGACAGGGGGGCAATCAGCCCCAGCATTTT. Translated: CASSHPGQGGNQPQHF.

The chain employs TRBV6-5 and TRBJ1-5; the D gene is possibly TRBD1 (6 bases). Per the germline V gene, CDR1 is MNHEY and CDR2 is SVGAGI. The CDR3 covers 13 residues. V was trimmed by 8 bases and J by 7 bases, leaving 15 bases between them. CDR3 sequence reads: CASGGGLGQPQHF. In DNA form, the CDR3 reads TGTGCCAGCGGGGGGGGGCTGGGGCAGCCCCAGCATTTT.

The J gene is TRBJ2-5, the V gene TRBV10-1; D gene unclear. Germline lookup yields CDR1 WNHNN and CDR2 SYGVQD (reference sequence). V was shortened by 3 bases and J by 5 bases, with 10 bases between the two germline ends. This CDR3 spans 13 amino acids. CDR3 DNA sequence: TGCGCCAGCAGTGACGGCATCGGGGAGACCCAGTACTTC. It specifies CASSDGIGETQYF.

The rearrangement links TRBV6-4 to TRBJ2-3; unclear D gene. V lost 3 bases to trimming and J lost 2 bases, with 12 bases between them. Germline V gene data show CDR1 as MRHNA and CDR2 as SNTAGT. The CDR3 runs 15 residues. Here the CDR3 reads CASSESPTSTDTQYF. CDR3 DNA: TGTGCCAGCAGTGAGTCCCCAACTTCCACAGATACGCAGTATTTT.

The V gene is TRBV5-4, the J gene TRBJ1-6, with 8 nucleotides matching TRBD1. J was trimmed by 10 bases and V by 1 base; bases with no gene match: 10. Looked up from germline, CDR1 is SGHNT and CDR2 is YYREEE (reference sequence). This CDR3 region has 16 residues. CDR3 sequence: CASSLSSRGLGSPLHF. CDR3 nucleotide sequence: TGTGCCAGCAGCTTGTCATCCAGGGGGCTGGGCTCACCCCTCCACTTT.

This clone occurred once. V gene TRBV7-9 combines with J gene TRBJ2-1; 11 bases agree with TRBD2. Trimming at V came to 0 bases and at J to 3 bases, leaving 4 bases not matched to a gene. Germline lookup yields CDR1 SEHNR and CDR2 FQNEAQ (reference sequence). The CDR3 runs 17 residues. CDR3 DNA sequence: TGTGCCAGCAGCTTAGCGCCGGGACTAGCGGTCTACAATGAGCAGTTCTTC. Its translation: CASSLAPGLAVYNEQFF.

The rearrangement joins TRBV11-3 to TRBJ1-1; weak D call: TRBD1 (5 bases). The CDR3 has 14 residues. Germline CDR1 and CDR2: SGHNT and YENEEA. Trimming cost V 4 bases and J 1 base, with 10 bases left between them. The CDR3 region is CASSSQTGNTEAFF. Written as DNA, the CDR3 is TGTGCCAGCAGCTCCCAAACAGGGAACACTGAAGCTTTCTTT.

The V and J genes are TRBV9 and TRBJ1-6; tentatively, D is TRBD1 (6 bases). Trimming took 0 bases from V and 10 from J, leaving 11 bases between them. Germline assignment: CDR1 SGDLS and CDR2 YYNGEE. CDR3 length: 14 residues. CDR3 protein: CASSVGQARSPLHF. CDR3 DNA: TGTGCCAGCAGCGTAGGACAGGCGCGATCACCCCTCCACTTT.

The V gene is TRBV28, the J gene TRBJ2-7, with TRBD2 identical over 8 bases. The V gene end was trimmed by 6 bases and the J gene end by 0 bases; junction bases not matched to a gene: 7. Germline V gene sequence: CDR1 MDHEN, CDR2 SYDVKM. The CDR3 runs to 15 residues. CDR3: CASRTSGTSSYEQYF. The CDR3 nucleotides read TGTGCCAGCAGAACCTCCGGGACTAGCTCCTACGAGCAGTACTTC.

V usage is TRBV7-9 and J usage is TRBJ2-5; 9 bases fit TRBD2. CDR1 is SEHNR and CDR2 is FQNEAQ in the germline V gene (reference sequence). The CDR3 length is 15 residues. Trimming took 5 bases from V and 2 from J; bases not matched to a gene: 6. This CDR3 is CASSPIAGVQETQYF. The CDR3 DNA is TGTGCCAGCAGCCCCATAGCGGGAGTTCAAGAGACCCAGTACTTC.

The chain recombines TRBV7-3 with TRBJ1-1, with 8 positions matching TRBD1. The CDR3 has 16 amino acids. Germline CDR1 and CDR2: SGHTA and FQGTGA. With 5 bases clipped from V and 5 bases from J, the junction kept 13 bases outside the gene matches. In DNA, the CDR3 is TGTGCCAGCAGCCAAGGGCGCCAGGGGGCGGGGACTGAAGCTTTCTTT. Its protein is CASSQGRQGAGTEAFF.

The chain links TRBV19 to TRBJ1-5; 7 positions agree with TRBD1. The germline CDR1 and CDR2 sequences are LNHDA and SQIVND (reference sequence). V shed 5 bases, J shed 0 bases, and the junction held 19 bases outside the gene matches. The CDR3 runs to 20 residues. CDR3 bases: TGTGCCAGTAGTTTCACTCGGACAGGCTCTGGGGCGTATAGCAATCAGCCCCAGCATTTT. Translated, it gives CASSFTRTGSGAYSNQPQHF.

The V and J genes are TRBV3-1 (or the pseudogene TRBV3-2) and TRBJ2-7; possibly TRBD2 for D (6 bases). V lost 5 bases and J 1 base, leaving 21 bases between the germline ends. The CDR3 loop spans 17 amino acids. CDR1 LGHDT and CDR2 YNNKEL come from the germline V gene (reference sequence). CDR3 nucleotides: TGTGCCAGCAGCATGTGGTCCCGAACTAGCCCGTCCTACGAGCAGTACTTC. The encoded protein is CASSMWSRTSPSYEQYF.

The CDR3 DNA sequence: TGTGCCAGCAGTGCTCGACTCGCCCAAGAGACCCAGTACTTC. Translating gives CASSARLAQETQYF. This chain uses TRBV2 with TRBJ2-5; D not resolved. V was cut by 4 bases and J by 1 base, with 10 bases left in between. Germline assignment: CDR1 SNHLY and CDR2 FYNNEI. The CDR3 runs 14 residues.

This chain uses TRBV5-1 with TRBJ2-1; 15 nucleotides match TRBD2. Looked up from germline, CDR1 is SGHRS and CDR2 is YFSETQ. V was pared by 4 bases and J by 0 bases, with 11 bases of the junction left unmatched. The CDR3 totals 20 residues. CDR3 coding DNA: TGCGCCAGCAGCGCCCCCGGGACTAGCGGGAGGACTCGCTCCTACAATGAGCAGTTCTTC. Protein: CASSAPGTSGRTRSYNEQFF.

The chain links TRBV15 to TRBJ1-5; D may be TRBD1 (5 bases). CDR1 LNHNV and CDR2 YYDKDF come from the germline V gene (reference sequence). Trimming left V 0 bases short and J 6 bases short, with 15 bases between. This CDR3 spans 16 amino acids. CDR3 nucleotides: TGTGCCACCAGCAGAGATCTTCGGGGGGGAGGTCAGCCCCAGCATTTT. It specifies CATSRDLRGGGQPQHF. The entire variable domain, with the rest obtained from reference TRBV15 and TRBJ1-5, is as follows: DAMVIQNPRYQVTQFGKPVTLSCSQTLNHNVMYWYQQKSSQAPKLLFHYYDKDFNNEADTPDNFQSRRPNTSFCFLDIRSPGLGDTAMYLCATSRDLRGGGQPQHFGDGTRLSIL.

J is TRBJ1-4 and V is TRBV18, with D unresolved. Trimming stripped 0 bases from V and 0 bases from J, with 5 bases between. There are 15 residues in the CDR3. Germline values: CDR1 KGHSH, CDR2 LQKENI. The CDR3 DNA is TGTGCCAGCTCACCACCCGACTCAACTAATGAAAAACTGTTTTTT. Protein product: CASSPPDSTNEKLFF.